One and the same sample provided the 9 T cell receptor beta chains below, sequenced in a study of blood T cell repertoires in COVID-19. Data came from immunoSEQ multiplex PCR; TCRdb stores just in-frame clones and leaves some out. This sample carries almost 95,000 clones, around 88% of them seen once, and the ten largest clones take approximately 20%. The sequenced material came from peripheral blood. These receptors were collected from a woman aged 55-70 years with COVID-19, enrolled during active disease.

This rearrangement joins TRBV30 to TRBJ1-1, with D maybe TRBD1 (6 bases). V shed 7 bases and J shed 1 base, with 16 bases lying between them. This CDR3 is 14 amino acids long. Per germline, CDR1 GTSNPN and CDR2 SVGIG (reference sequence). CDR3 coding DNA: TGTGCCTACACGAACAGGGTTGGGAACACTGAAGCTTTCTTT. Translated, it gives CAYTNRVGNTEAFF.

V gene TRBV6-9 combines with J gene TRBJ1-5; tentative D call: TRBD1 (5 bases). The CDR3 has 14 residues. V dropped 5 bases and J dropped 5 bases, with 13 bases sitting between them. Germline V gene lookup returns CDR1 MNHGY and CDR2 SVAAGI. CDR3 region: CASSPRAGDQPQHF. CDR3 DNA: TGTGCCAGCAGTCCTCGGGCGGGGGATCAGCCCCAGCATTTT.

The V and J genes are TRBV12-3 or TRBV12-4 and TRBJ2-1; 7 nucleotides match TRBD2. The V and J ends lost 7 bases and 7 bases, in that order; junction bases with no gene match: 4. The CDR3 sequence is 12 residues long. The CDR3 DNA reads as TGTGCCAGCAAATGGGGGGGGAATGAGCAGTTCTTC. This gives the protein CASKWGGNEQFF.

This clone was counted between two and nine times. Here the CDR3 DNA reads TGTGCCAGCAGCCCACGACAAAGTAATGAAAAACTGTTTTTT. This sequence encodes CASSPRQSNEKLFF. The gene calls are TRBV9 and TRBJ1-4; D remains unclear. Germline values: CDR1 SGDLS, CDR2 YYNGEE. This CDR3 has 14 residues. V lost 4 bases, J lost 4 bases, and 11 bases lay in between.

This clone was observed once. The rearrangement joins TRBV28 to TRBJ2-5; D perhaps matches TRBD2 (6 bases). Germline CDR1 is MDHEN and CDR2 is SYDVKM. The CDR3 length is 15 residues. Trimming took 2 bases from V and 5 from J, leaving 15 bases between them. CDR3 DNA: TGTGCCAGCAGTTTAGGGTTGGGAGGTCAGGAGACCCAGTACTTC. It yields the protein CASSLGLGGQETQYF.

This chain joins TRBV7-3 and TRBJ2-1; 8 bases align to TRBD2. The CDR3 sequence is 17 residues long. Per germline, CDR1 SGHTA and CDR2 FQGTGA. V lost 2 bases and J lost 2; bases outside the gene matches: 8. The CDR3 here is CASSLEVGRGAYNEQFF. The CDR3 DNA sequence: TGTGCCAGCAGCTTAGAAGTAGGGCGGGGGGCCTACAATGAGCAGTTCTTC.

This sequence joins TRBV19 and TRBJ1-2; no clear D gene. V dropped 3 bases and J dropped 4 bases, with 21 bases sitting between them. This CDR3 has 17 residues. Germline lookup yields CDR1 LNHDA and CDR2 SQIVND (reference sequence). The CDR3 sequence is CASSMVVGGGVGYGYTF. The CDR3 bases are TGTGCCAGTAGTATGGTGGTTGGAGGAGGCGTAGGCTATGGCTACACCTTC.

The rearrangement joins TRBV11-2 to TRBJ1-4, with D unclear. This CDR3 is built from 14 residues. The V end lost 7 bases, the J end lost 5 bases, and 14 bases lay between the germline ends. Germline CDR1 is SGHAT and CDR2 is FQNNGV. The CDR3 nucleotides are TGTGCCAGCACCCTAAGCGAGGTGAATGAAAAACTGTTTTTT. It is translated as CASTLSEVNEKLFF. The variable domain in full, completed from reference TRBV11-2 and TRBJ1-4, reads EAGVAQSPRYKIIEKRQSVAFWCNPISGHATLYWYQQILGQGPKLLIQFQNNGVVDDSQLPKDRFSAERLKGVDSTLKIQPAKLEDSAVYLCASTLSEVNEKLFFGSGTQLSVL.

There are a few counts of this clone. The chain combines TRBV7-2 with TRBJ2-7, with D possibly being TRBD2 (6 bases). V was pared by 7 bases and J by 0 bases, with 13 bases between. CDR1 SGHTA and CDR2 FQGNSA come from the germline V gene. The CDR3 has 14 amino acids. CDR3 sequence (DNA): TGTGCCAGCAAAAATAGCGGCACCTCCTACGAGCAGTACTTC. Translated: CASKNSGTSYEQYF.